One sample yielded the 25 T cell receptor beta chains listed below, sequenced in a study of T cells in Graves' hyperthyroidism and ophthalmopathy. Amplified regions were TCR beta CDR3 sequences from RNA transcripts. HTBI primers were used for first-round RT-PCR of the TCR CDR3. Each CDR3 protein is one row after TCRdb ran MiXCR on the multiplex PCR reads. The sample lists fewer than 350,000 distinct CDR3 sequences, 13% to 15% seen once, with around 30% in the top ten. The sequenced sample was blood. The source of these receptors is a woman aged 50 to 60 with Graves' hyperthyroidism that later progressed to Graves' ophthalmopathy.

This clonotype came up a few times. The genes are TRBV20-1 and TRBJ2-1; 10 positions agree with TRBD2. The germline V gene has CDR1 DFQATT and CDR2 SNEGSKA (reference sequence). Unmatched junction bases numbered 6, after V lost 1 base and J lost 9 bases. This CDR3 comprises 14 residues. CDR3 nucleotide sequence: TGCAGTGCTAGAGTGAGCGGGAGGGTAAGTGAGCAGTTCTTC. Protein product: CSARVSGRVSEQFF.

The chain links TRBV12-3 or TRBV12-4 to TRBJ2-2; D not certain. The CDR3 has 16 residues. V was cut by 2 bases and J by 4 bases, with 14 bases left in between. As DNA, the CDR3 is TGTGCCAGCAGTTTACATCCCCAGGCTTTCACCGGGGAGCTGTTTTTT. Encoded protein: CASSLHPQAFTGELFF.

This clonotype was seen ten or more times. The rearrangement joins TRBV20-1 to TRBJ2-2, with 16 bases fitting TRBD2. This CDR3 has 18 amino acids. Per germline, CDR1 DFQATT and CDR2 SNEGSKA (reference sequence). V was pared by 5 bases and J by 7 bases, with 13 bases of the junction left unmatched. The chain's CDR3 is CSAPQGLAGGPGDGELFF. The CDR3 DNA reads TGCAGTGCTCCTCAGGGACTAGCGGGAGGGCCCGGGGACGGGGAGCTGTTTTTT.

V and J are TRBV11-2 and TRBJ2-7; unclear D gene. The CDR3 has 13 residues. Trimming left V 1 base short and J 3 bases short, with 7 bases between. Germline V CDR1 and CDR2: SGHAT, FQNNGV. In DNA, the CDR3 is TGTGCCAGCAGCTTAGCGTTTTACTACGAGCAGTACTTC. This gives the protein CASSLAFYYEQYF.

This clonotype showed up many times. The chain combines TRBV10-3 with TRBJ2-1; possible D gene TRBD2, 6 bases. V was cut by 8 bases and J by 4 bases, with 15 bases left in between. Looked up from germline, CDR1 is ENHRY and CDR2 is SYGVKD. CDR3 length equals 14 residues. This CDR3 reads CAIQQRAGYNEQFF. The CDR3 DNA follows: TGTGCCATCCAGCAGCGGGCCGGATACAATGAGCAGTTCTTC.

There are many counts of this clonotype. The chain has TRBV2 and TRBJ2-7; 7 bases are a match to TRBD1. With 6 bases clipped from V and 1 base from J, the junction kept 6 bases outside the gene matches. This CDR3 contains 14 residues. Per the germline V gene, CDR1 is SNHLY and CDR2 is FYNNEI. The chain's CDR3 is CASRGDRGSYEQYF. CDR3 nucleotides: TGTGCCAGCAGAGGGGACAGAGGGTCCTACGAGCAGTACTTC.

This clonotype was counted only a few times. The rearrangement joins TRBV5-4 to TRBJ2-1, with TRBD2 matching over 15 bases. From germline, CDR1 is SGHNT and CDR2 YYREEE (reference sequence). The CDR3 has 19 residues. Unmatched junction bases numbered 7, after V lost 3 bases and J lost 0 bases. CDR3 coding DNA: TGTGCCAGCAGCTCCGGACTAGCGGGAGGGGATCTCTCCTACAATGAGCAGTTCTTC. It yields the protein CASSSGLAGGDLSYNEQFF.

This clonotype has at least ten counts. The CDR3 DNA reads TGTGCCAGCATTTGGAGGAGGGAGGGAACTGAAGCTTTCTTT. Amino acids: CASIWRREGTEAFF. The V gene is TRBV2, the J gene TRBJ1-1; D gene ambiguous. Trimming removed 7 bases from V and 5 bases from J, with 17 bases in between. This CDR3 has 14 amino acids. The germline gives CDR1 SNHLY, CDR2 FYNNEI.

This CDR3 reads CASSPRGLAGYSSYNEQFF. The CDR3 DNA reads TGTGCCAGCAGCCCAAGGGGACTAGCGGGATATTCCTCCTACAATGAGCAGTTCTTC. This chain uses TRBV7-9 with TRBJ2-1, with 13 bases identical to TRBD2. Trimming cost V 5 bases and J 0 bases; bases outside gene matches: 10. The CDR3 extends over 19 amino acids. Germline CDR1 reads SEHNR; CDR2 reads FQNEAQ (reference sequence). The variable domain in full, with the rest retrieved from reference TRBV7-9 and TRBJ2-1, is DTGVSQNPRHKITKRGQNVTFRCDPISEHNRLYWYRQTLGQGPEFLTYFQNEAQLEKSRLLSDRFSAERPKGSFSTLEIQRTEQGDSAMYLCASSPRGLAGYSSYNEQFFGPGTRLTVL.

This sequence joins TRBV5-1 and TRBJ2-6, with 9 bases aligning to TRBD2. There are 19 residues in the CDR3. V was pared by 1 base and J by 0 bases, with 8 bases of the junction left unmatched. CDR1 SGHRS and CDR2 YFSETQ come from the germline V gene. Here the CDR3 reads CASSLLAGGPSSGANVLTF. The CDR3 DNA is TGCGCCAGCAGCTTGTTGGCGGGAGGGCCAAGCTCTGGGGCCAACGTCCTGACTTTC.

In its sample, this clonotype was seen many times. The chain carries TRBV29-1 and TRBJ2-3, with TRBD2 matching 10 bases. The CDR3 is 14 amino acids. The germline V gene has CDR1 SQVTM and CDR2 ANQGSEA. The V segment lost 5 bases and the J segment 3 bases; nucleotides outside the gene matches: 5. The CDR3 nucleotides are TGCAGCGTTAGCAGCGGGAGGGGAACAGATACGCAGTATTTT. The encoded protein is CSVSSGRGTDTQYF.

There are many counts of this clonotype. The rearrangement links TRBV7-2 to TRBJ2-3; TRBD2 matches at 10 bases. Germline V CDR1 and CDR2: SGHTA, FQGNSA. The CDR3 sequence is 17 residues long. V shed 4 bases and J 2 bases; nucleotides not matched to a gene: 9. The CDR3 region is CASSWDRTSGYTDTQYF. The CDR3 DNA sequence: TGTGCCAGCAGCTGGGACAGGACTAGCGGCTACACAGATACGCAGTATTTT.

This clonotype showed up many times. The chain combines TRBV3-1 with TRBJ2-1, with 12 bases identical to TRBD2. The CDR3 has 15 residues. CDR1 is LGHDT, CDR2 YNNKEL, per germline (reference sequence). V was clipped by 5 bases and J by 7 bases; unmatched bases: 6. The CDR3 DNA is TGTGCCAGCAGCGCGACTAGCGGGAGAGGAAATGAGCAGTTCTTC. Its protein product is CASSATSGRGNEQFF.

This clonotype was counted a single time. The chain uses TRBV2 and TRBJ2-1; D might be TRBD1 (6 bases). Germline loops: CDR1 SNHLY, CDR2 FYNNEI. Trimming removed 4 bases from V and 7 bases from J, with 11 bases in between. The CDR3 covers 13 residues. CDR3 nucleotide sequence: TGTGCCAGCAGTGGAGTCAGGGGTAATGAGCAGTTCTTC. Protein sequence: CASSGVRGNEQFF.

The chain carries TRBV2 and TRBJ1-3; D unclear. Germline V lookup: CDR1 SNHLY, CDR2 FYNNEI. This CDR3 spans 13 amino acids. The ends were cut back, 6 bases at V and 0 bases at J, with 6 bases in the middle. The chain's CDR3 is CASRPNSGNTIYF. CDR3 DNA sequence: TGTGCCAGCAGGCCCAACTCTGGAAACACCATATATTTT.

This clonotype appeared many times. The chain carries TRBV18 and TRBJ2-1, with a tentative D call TRBD1 (5 bases). From germline, CDR1 is KGHSH and CDR2 LQKENI. The CDR3 extends over 13 amino acids. Trimming removed 3 bases from V and 6 bases from J, with 9 bases in between. The CDR3 DNA sequence: TGTGCCAGCTCACCGGGGCAGCGCAATGAGCAGTTCTTC. The encoded protein is CASSPGQRNEQFF.

This clonotype was counted a few times. J is TRBJ2-3 and V is TRBV6-1, with a tentative D call TRBD2 (5 bases). V was shortened by 8 bases and J by 0 bases, with 15 bases between the two germline ends. From germline, CDR1 is MNHNS and CDR2 SASEGT. The CDR3 has 15 residues. The CDR3 DNA is TGTGCCAGCGGTTGGCTAGCAGCTAGCACAGATACGCAGTATTTT. Amino acid sequence: CASGWLAASTDTQYF.

The sample holds many counts of this clonotype. The chain links TRBV2 to TRBJ1-2, with a possible D match to TRBD1 (6 bases). The germline V gene encodes CDR1 SNHLY and CDR2 FYNNEI. This CDR3 spans 13 amino acids. V was pared by 6 bases and J by 6 bases, with 14 bases between. The CDR3 is CASRGDIPNGYTF. Here the CDR3 DNA reads TGTGCCAGCAGGGGGGACATCCCGAATGGCTACACCTTC. The whole variable domain, filled in from reference TRBV2 and TRBJ1-2, reads EPEVTQTPSHQVTQMGQEVILRCVPISNHLYFYWYRQILGQKVEFLVSFYNNEISEKSEIFDDQFSVERPDGSNFTLKIRSTKLEDSAMYFCASRGDIPNGYTFGSGTRLTVV.

This clonotype has only a few counts. V usage is TRBV24-1 and J usage is TRBJ1-2; D may be TRBD1 (6 bases). Trimming left V 9 bases short and J 3 bases short, with 22 bases between. The CDR3 is made up of 16 amino acids. Germline CDR1 KGHDR, CDR2 SFDVKD. The CDR3 is CATSPGAPKLDYGYTF. DNA for the CDR3: TGTGCCACCTCTCCGGGGGCGCCTAAACTCGACTATGGCTACACCTTC.

At least ten counts were recorded for this clonotype. J is TRBJ2-7 and V is TRBV27; tentatively, D is TRBD1 or TRBD2 (6 bases each). This CDR3 comprises 13 residues. Trimming removed 3 bases at V and 6 bases at J, with 12 bases between. Germline CDR1 MNHEY, CDR2 SMNVEV (reference sequence). CDR3 in amino acids: CASSFKEGGEQYF. For the CDR3, the DNA is TGTGCCAGCAGTTTCAAGGAGGGGGGCGAGCAGTACTTC.

This chain connects TRBV20-1 to TRBJ1-1; perhaps TRBD1 as D (6 bases). CDR3 length equals 13 residues. Germline V gives CDR1 DFQATT, CDR2 SNEGSKA (reference sequence). Trimming stripped 5 bases from V and 3 bases from J, with 13 bases between. In DNA form, the CDR3 reads TGCAGTGCTGAAGGGGGGCGTGACACTGAAGCTTTCTTT. It codes for CSAEGGRDTEAFF.

This clonotype was recorded many times. The V call is TRBV30, the J call TRBJ2-3; 13 bases line up with TRBD2. CDR1 and CDR2 from the germline V gene are GTSNPN and SVGIG (reference sequence). Losses at the gene ends were 1 base for V and 2 bases for J; bases not matched to a gene: 3. The length of the CDR3 is 16 residues. CDR3 amino acids: CAWSGTSGRDTDTQYF. The DNA of the CDR3 is TGTGCCTGGAGTGGTACTAGCGGGAGGGACACAGATACGCAGTATTTT.

This clonotype was seen ten or more times. This chain joins TRBV11-2 and TRBJ2-1; D may be TRBD2 (6 bases). Looked up from germline, CDR1 is SGHAT and CDR2 is FQNNGV. V was trimmed by 5 bases and J by 4 bases, leaving 21 bases between them. This CDR3 is built from 17 residues. Written as DNA, the CDR3 is TGTGCCAGCAGCCCCCGGGGGAGCGGCCCCGGATACAATGAGCAGTTCTTC. Its translation: CASSPRGSGPGYNEQFF.

This clonotype occurred many times. The chain joins TRBV2 to TRBJ1-5; 8 bases are a match to TRBD1. Germline V gene lookup returns CDR1 SNHLY and CDR2 FYNNEI. The V segment lost 7 bases and the J segment 5 bases; nucleotides outside the gene matches: 7. The CDR3 is made up of 14 amino acids. In nucleotides, the CDR3 is TGTGCCAGCACCCAGGGGGCGCGTGATCAGCCCCAGCATTTT. It is translated as CASTQGARDQPQHF.

This clonotype was counted ten times or more. J is TRBJ2-3 and V is TRBV28, with a tentative D call TRBD2 (6 bases). CDR3 length: 14 residues. Trimming shortened V by 2 bases and J by 2 bases, and 8 bases separated the two germline ends. Germline V CDR1 and CDR2: MDHEN, SYDVKM. In DNA, the CDR3 is TGTGCCAGCAGTTTACTGCGGGACACAGATACGCAGTATTTT. Translation gives CASSLLRDTDTQYF. Together with reference TRBV28 and TRBJ2-3, the CDR3 gives the full variable domain: DVKVTQSSRYLVKRTGEKVFLECVQDMDHENMFWYRQDPGLGLRLIYFSYDVKMKEKGDIPEGYSVSREKKERFSLILESASTNQTSMYLCASSLLRDTDTQYFGPGTRLTVL.